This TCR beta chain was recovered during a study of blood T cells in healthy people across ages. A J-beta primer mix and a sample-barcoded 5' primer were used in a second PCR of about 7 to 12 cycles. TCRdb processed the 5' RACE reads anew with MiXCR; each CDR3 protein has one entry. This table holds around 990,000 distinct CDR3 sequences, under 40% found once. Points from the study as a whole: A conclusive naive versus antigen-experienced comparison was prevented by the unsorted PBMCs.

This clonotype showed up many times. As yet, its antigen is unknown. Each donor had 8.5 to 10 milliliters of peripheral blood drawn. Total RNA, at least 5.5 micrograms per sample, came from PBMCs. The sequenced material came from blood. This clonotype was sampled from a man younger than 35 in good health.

The CDR3 region has the DNA TGTGCCATCAGTTCCCGACACGAGACACAGAACACTGAAGCTTTCTTT. Its protein is CAISSRHETQNTEAFF. The chain combines TRBV10-3 with TRBJ1-1; no definite D call. With 5 bases removed from V and 1 base from J, the gap between germline ends came to 17 bases. Germline V lookup: CDR1 ENHRY, CDR2 SYGVKD. This CDR3 spans 16 amino acids.